This T cell receptor (beta chain) originates from a study of CD8 T cells in Susac syndrome (dated by TCRdb to about 2019). Notes on the research overall: Repertoire sequencing was used to test whether CD8+ T cell activation and differentiation in Susac syndrome was antigen driven.

RNA was extracted using the RNeasy kit, and roughly 0.5 to 1 microgram was reverse transcribed with random hexamers. TCR beta CDR3 regions were amplified with the immunoSEQ multiplex PCR assay covering 54 Vbeta and 13 Jbeta segments. PCR amplification bias was corrected by using a synthetic template baseline for primer optimization and computational correction. On the study's bioinformatics: Only productive sequences were kept, with reads annotated to V, D and J genes according to IMGT and analyzed in immunoSEQ Analyzer. To calculate clonality, Shannon entropy was normalized by log2 of the number of productive unique sequences and then subtracted from one. For each patient and control, public and private clones were evaluated within the 100 most prevalent clones. Susac-specific clones were defined as absent from healthy and MS cohorts, 850 to 1,300 published viral clones and other ImmuneACCESS disease sequences. TCRdb cleaned the public reads at Q25 with fastp, built clones with MiXCR and kept in-frame beta chains. Each CDR3 protein appears once, grouped with its most common genes and DNA. These V and J calls derive from TCRdb rather than the authors' analysis. Recorded for this sample are some 100,000 distinct CDR3 sequences; nearly 95% of them occurred a single time. The ten largest clones add up to approximately 0.13% of the sample.

Results the study describes overall, beyond this receptor: The TCR sequencing and HLA analysis was acknowledged to have included a relatively small number of individuals.

The cysteine opens and the phenylalanine closes a CDR3 of 14 amino acids. The sequence is cut down to CDR3 DNA, 42 bases in frame from base 1. Deletion took 6 bases off V and 6 bases off J, with a span of 17 bases between the germline ends. Reading the germline V gene (reference sequence) gives CDR1 PRHDT and CDR2 FYEKMQ. Details on this clonotype: Its antigen has not been determined. Base qualities are not at hand, and no much larger clone is one base apart.

High-throughput TCR beta sequencing profiled peripheral blood CD8+ and CD4+ T cells from healthy donors, Susac syndrome patients and multiple sclerosis patients. Healthy donors were age- and sex-matched controls. Bulk CD8+ and CD4+ T cells were purified by magnetic negative isolation, while CD8+ TEMRA cells were enriched using FACS. Blood was drawn into EDTA tubes, processed within 24 hours, and PBMCs were isolated by density gradient centrifugation. PBMCs intended for TCR sequencing were cryopreserved in liquid nitrogen and were subsequently thawed in a 37 degrees C water bath. The sorted or isolated CD4+, CD8+ and CD8+ TEMRA cells reached a purity of at least 90%.

What was sequenced was CD4+ T cells from PBMCs. This sequence was found in a human donor in good health. Recombination linked TRBV13 to TRBJ1-1; the D gene identity is not certain. The encoded CDR3 is CASREGGRAAEAFF. The nucleotide sequence is given as TGTGCCAGCAGAGAAGGAGGTCGCGCGGCTGAAGCTTTCTTT.